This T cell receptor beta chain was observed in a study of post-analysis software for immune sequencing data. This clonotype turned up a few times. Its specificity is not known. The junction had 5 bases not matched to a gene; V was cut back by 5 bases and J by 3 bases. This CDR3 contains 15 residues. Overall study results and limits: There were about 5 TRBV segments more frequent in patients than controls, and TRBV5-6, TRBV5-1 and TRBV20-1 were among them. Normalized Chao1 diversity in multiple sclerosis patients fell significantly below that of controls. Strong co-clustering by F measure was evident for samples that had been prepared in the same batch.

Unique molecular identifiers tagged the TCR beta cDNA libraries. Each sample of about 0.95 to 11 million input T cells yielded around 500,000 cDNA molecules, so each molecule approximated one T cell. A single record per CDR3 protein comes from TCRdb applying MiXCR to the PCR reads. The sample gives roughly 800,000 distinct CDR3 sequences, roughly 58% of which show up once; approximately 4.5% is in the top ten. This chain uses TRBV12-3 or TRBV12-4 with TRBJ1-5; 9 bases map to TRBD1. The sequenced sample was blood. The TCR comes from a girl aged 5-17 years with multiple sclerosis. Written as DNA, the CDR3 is TGTGCCAGCAGTCCGGACAGGGGCCCCAATCAGCCCCAGCATTTT. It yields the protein CASSPDRGPNQPQHF.